Shown below are 10 T cell receptor beta chains from a single sample sequenced in a study of OX40 agonist ivuxolimab in advanced cancers. Libraries came from the immunoSEQ multiplex PCR assay. TCRdb provides this immuneACCESS table in a form limited to in-frame rearrangements. Some clones are lacking; in checked studies, under half of them reflect an unresolved V gene, and why the rest are absent is not known. Here the sample has roughly 13,000 clones; about 84% occur a single time. The ten top clones hold roughly 19% of the sample. The specimen comprised CD4+ or CD8+ T cells sorted from blood, sampled in a trial of the OX40 agonist ivuxolimab. The receptors stem from an adult with an advanced solid tumor such as melanoma, head and neck, liver or kidney cancer.

This chain connects TRBV7-9 to TRBJ2-7; the D gene is possibly TRBD2 (5 bases). The germline V and J ends were trimmed by 1 base and 4 bases, with 11 bases remaining between them. Per the germline V gene, CDR1 is SEHNR and CDR2 is FQNEAQ (reference sequence). The CDR3 is made up of 14 amino acids. CDR3 region: CASSLGGNPYEQYF. In DNA, the CDR3 is TGTGCCAGCAGCTTAGGAGGGAATCCTTACGAGCAGTACTTC.

This rearrangement joins TRBV5-4 to TRBJ2-7, with 10 bases lining up with TRBD2. CDR3 length: 15 residues. The V and J ends lost 5 bases and 2 bases, in that order; junction bases with no gene match: 7. Germline CDR1 reads SGHNT; CDR2 reads YYREEE (reference sequence). The CDR3 coding sequence is TGTGCCAGCAGGTCCACTAGCGGGAAAGCCTACGAGCAGTACTTC. Encoded protein: CASRSTSGKAYEQYF.

In DNA, the CDR3 is TGTGCCAGCAGTTACTCCCCCGGATGGGATGAGCAGTTCTTC. The encoded protein is CASSYSPGWDEQFF. The gene calls are TRBV6-5 and TRBJ2-1; D gene unclear. The CDR3 covers 14 residues. CDR1 and CDR2 from the germline V gene are MNHEY and SVGAGI. Trimming took off 0 bases at V and 8 bases at J, with 11 bases between the two ends.

V gene TRBV19 combines with J gene TRBJ2-1, with D perhaps TRBD1 (6 bases). With 4 bases removed from V and 8 bases from J, the gap between germline ends came to 12 bases. The CDR3 loop spans 13 amino acids. CDR1 and CDR2 (germline): LNHDA, SQIVND (reference sequence). The CDR3 sequence: CASSKNRVYEQFF. In DNA, the CDR3 is TGTGCCAGTAGTAAAAACAGGGTTTATGAGCAGTTCTTC.

This clone has only one observation. This chain connects TRBV21-1 to TRBJ1-5; the D call TRBD1 from the table was never checked on the DNA. TRBV21-1 is noted as a pseudogene. This CDR3 has 15 residues. CDR3 sequence: CASRFRDRVNQPQHF. CDR3 nucleotide sequence: TGTGCCAGCAGATTCCGGGACAGGGTCAATCAGCCCCAGCATTTT.

The V gene is TRBV28, the J gene TRBJ1-1; D not resolved. CDR3 length: 14 residues. Trimming removed 2 bases at V and 3 bases at J, with 10 bases between. Germline V gene lookup returns CDR1 MDHEN and CDR2 SYDVKM. CDR3 DNA sequence: TGTGCCAGCAGTTTAGTACGGGAAGACACTGAAGCTTTCTTT. Its protein is CASSLVREDTEAFF. Combining the CDR3 with reference TRBV28 and TRBJ1-1 gives the whole variable domain DVKVTQSSRYLVKRTGEKVFLECVQDMDHENMFWYRQDPGLGLRLIYFSYDVKMKEKGDIPEGYSVSREKKERFSLILESASTNQTSMYLCASSLVREDTEAFFGQGTRLTVV.

The chain combines TRBV11-2 with TRBJ2-1, with 9 bases aligning to TRBD2. The germline V gene has CDR1 SGHAT and CDR2 FQNNGV. The CDR3 extends over 15 amino acids. V lost 6 bases to trimming and J lost 7 bases; unmatched junction nucleotides: 10. CDR3 sequence: CASSSPGLARNEQFF. In nucleotides, the CDR3 is TGTGCCAGCAGTTCGCCGGGACTAGCAAGAAATGAGCAGTTCTTC.

This chain's CDR3 is CASRTFYNEQFF. The CDR3 DNA follows: TGTGCCAGCAGAACCTTCTACAATGAGCAGTTCTTC. The chain joins TRBV27 to TRBJ2-1; D is unresolved. The CDR3 loop spans 12 amino acids. Per germline, CDR1 MNHEY and CDR2 SMNVEV (reference sequence). With 6 bases removed from V and 3 bases from J, the gap between germline ends came to 6 bases.

V gene TRBV6-5 combines with J gene TRBJ2-3, with D possibly being TRBD1 (5 bases). The germline CDR1 and CDR2 sequences are MNHEY and SVGAGI. This CDR3 is 13 amino acids long. V lost 6 bases and J lost 6, with 13 bases in between. The CDR3: CASRLGPSDTQYF. CDR3 sequence (DNA): TGTGCCAGCAGATTGGGGCCCTCGGATACGCAGTATTTT.

J is TRBJ2-7 and V is TRBV27; D may be TRBD2 (5 bases). V was pared by 8 bases and J by 4 bases, with 9 bases between. The CDR3 runs to 11 residues. The V gene's germline CDR1 is MNHEY and CDR2 SMNVEV (reference sequence). The CDR3, as DNA: TGTGCCAGCGGAGGCGTTTACGAGCAGTACTTC. Amino acid sequence: CASGGVYEQYF.